This T cell receptor (beta chain) originates from a study of T cells after yellow fever vaccination. Looking at the study overall: Preparation used SMART-Seq v4 Ultra Low Input for the low-cell-number fractions.

This clonotype was seen a handful of times. The antigen is unknown. Trimming cost V 4 bases and J 4 bases; bases outside gene matches: 7. CDR3 size: 16 residues. Germline V CDR1 and CDR2: SGHNT, YYREEE (reference sequence). Study-wide points: There was a small share of clonotypes that showed up in both the CD4 and CD8 compartments.

As TCR cDNA was made by 5'RACE template switching, a universal primer site and UMIs were added. TCRdb reprocessed the 5' RACE reads with MiXCR, giving one entry per CDR3 protein. The sample lists 250,000 or so distinct CDR3 sequences, 3.6% occurring once. The chain uses TRBV5-4 and TRBJ2-1; 11 bases line up with TRBD1. This receptor was taken from a man aged 18 to 30 who received the YFV17D yellow fever vaccine. The sequencing used PBMCs, collected 15 days after the yellow fever booster vaccination. CDR3 DNA: TGTGCCAGCAGCCCGCCGGGACAGGGGGTGTACAATGAGCAGTTCTTC. Amino acids: CASSPPGQGVYNEQFF.